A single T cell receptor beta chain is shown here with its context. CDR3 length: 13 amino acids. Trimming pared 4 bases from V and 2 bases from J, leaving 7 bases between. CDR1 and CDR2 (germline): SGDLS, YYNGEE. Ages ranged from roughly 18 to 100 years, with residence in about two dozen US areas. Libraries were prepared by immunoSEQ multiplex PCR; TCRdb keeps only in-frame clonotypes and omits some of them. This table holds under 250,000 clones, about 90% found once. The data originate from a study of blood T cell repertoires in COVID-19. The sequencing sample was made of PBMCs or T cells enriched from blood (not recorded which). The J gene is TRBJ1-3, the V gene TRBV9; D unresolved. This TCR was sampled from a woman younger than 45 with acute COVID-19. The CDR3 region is CASSPRTGNTIYF. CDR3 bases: TGTGCCAGCAGCCCCAGAACTGGAAACACCATATATTTT.